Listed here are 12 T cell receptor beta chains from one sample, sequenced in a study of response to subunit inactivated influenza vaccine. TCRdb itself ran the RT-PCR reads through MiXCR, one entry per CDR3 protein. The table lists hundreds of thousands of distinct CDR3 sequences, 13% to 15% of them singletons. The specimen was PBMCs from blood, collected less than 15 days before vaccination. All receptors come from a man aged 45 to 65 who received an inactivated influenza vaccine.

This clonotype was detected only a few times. The CDR3 sequence is CASSPGYSPSGANVLTF. The CDR3 nucleotides read TGTGCCAGCAGCCCAGGCTACAGCCCCTCTGGGGCCAACGTCCTGACTTTC. The chain uses TRBV7-2 and TRBJ2-6; D call uncertain. The CDR3 runs to 17 residues. Per germline, CDR1 SGHTA and CDR2 FQGNSA. V shed 5 bases and J shed 0 bases, with 14 bases lying between them. The whole variable domain, filled in from reference TRBV7-2 and TRBJ2-6, reads GAGVSQSPSNKVTEKGKDVELRCDPISGHTALYWYRQSLGQGLEFLIYFQGNSAPDKSGLPSDRFSAERTGGSVSTLTIQRTQQEDSAVYLCASSPGYSPSGANVLTFGAGSRLTVL.

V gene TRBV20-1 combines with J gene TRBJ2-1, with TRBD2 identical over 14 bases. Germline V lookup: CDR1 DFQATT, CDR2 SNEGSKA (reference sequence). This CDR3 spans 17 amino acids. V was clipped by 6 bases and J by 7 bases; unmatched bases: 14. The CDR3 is CSAIRLAGGPIGNEQFF. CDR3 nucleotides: TGCAGTGCCATCAGACTAGCGGGAGGGCCGATTGGAAATGAGCAGTTCTTC.

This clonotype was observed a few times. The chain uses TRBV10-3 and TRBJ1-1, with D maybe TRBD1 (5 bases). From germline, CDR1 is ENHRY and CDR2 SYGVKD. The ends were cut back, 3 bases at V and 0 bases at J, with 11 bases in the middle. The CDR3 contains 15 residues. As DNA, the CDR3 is TGTGCCATCAGTGACTCTGGGGCTATGAACACTGAAGCTTTCTTT. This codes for CAISDSGAMNTEAFF.

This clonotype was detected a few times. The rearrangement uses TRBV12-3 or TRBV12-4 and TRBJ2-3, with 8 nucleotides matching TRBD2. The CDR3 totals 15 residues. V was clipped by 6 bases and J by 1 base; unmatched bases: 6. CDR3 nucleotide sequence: TGTGCCAGCAGCCGCCTGCGGGGGGGCACAGATACGCAGTATTTT. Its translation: CASSRLRGGTDTQYF.

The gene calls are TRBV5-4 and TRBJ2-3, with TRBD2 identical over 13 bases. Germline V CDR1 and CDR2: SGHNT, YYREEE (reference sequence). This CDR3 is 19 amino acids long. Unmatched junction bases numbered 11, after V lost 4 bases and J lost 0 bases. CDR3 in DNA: TGTGCCAGCAGCCTTGGGACTAGCGGGGCTTGGTCTAGCACAGATACGCAGTATTTT. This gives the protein CASSLGTSGAWSSTDTQYF.

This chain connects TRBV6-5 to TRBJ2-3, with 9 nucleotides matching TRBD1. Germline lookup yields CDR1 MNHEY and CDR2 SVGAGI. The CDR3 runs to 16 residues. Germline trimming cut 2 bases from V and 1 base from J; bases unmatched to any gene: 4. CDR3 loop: CASSYLWTGGTDTQYF. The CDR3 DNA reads TGTGCCAGCAGTTACCTCTGGACAGGGGGCACAGATACGCAGTATTTT.

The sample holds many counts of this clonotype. This CDR3 reads CSARPAVSTGRNYEQYF. In DNA, the CDR3 is TGCAGTGCTAGACCCGCTGTGAGCACGGGACGGAACTACGAGCAGTACTTC. The V call is TRBV20-1, the J call TRBJ2-7; possibly TRBD1 or TRBD2 for D (5 bases each). This CDR3 comprises 17 residues. From germline, CDR1 is DFQATT and CDR2 SNEGSKA (reference sequence). V lost 2 bases and J 3 bases, leaving 23 bases between the germline ends.

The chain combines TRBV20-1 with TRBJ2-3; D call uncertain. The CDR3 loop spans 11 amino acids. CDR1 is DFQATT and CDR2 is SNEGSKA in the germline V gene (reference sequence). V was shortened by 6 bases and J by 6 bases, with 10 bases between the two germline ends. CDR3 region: CSALNVDTQYF. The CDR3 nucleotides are TGCAGTGCCTTGAACGTTGATACGCAGTATTTT.

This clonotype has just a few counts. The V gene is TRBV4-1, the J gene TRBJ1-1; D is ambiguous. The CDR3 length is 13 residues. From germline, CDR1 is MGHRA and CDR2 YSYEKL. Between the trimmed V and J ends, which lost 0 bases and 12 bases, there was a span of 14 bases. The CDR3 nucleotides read TGCGCCAGCAGCCAAGATGTCACACGGGAACCTTTCTTT. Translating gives CASSQDVTREPFF.

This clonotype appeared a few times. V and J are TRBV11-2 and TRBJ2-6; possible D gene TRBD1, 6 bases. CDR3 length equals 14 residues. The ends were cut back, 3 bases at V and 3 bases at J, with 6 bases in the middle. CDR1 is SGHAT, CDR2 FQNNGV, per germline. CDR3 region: CASSFRGGANVLTF. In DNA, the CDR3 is TGTGCCAGCAGCTTCAGGGGTGGGGCCAACGTCCTGACTTTC.

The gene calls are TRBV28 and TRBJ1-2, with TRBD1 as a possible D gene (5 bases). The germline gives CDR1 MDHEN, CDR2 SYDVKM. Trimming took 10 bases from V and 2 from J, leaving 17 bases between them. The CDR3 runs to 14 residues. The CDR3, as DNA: TGTGCCACCCTACAGGCTAAGGGGAACTATGGCTACACCTTC. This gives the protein CATLQAKGNYGYTF.

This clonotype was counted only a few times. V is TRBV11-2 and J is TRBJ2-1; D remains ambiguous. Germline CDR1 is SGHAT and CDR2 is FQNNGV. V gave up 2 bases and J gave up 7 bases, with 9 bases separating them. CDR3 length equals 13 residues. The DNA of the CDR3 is TGTGCCAGCAGCTTATTGGCGGAGAATGAGCAGTTCTTC. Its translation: CASSLLAENEQFF.